This T cell receptor (beta chain) stems from a study of CD8 T cells in ankylosing spondylitis. Broader study findings: Significant enrichment of disease-linked clones was reportedly seen in matched ankylosing spondylitis synovial fluid. Ankylosing spondylitis blood appeared to be characterized by a TCR beta motif of about 8 highly homologous variants. The disease-linked clones had a CD8+ phenotype and low blood frequencies.

Quantitative 5'-RACE with molecular barcodes produced the TCR beta libraries. TCRdb processed the 5' RACE reads anew with MiXCR; each CDR3 protein has one entry. This table holds 190,000 or so distinct CDR3 sequences, about 13% found once. This clonotype has at least ten counts. Its antigen is not identified. The CDR3 has 14 amino acids. The germline V gene has CDR1 DFQATT and CDR2 SNEGSKA (reference sequence). V lost 4 bases to trimming and J lost 2 bases, with 13 bases between them. The chain uses TRBV20-1 and TRBJ2-3; D uncertain. The TCR was taken from a male donor with ankylosing spondylitis or in good health (not recorded which). The material sequenced was blood, either unsorted or a sorted T cell fraction (not recorded which). The CDR3 DNA reads TGCAGTGCTAACCCCCGGGCGGCCACAGATACGCAGTATTTT. This translates into CSANPRAATDTQYF.